Each of the 20 T cell receptor beta chains below was sequenced from the same sample in a study of blood T cell repertoires in COVID-19 (TCRdb year 2020). Library preparation was by the immunoSEQ multiplex PCR assay. TCRdb took this table from immuneACCESS and kept in-frame rearrangements with V and J called. Such tables lack part of the clones; where checked against another copy, unresolved V genes explain under half of the gap, and the rest is unexplained. For this sample there are 150,000 or so clones; 83% appear just once. Less than 4.5% of the sample goes to the ten largest clones. Sequencing used PBMCs or T cells enriched from blood (not recorded which). Receptor source: a woman aged 45-65 years in a cohort exposed to, infected with or recovered from COVID-19 (not recorded which).

The chain recombines TRBV6-5 with TRBJ2-7, with 8 bases that match TRBD1. Per the germline V gene, CDR1 is MNHEY and CDR2 is SVGAGI. With V trimmed by 6 bases and J by 3 bases, 10 bases remained unmatched. The CDR3 has 15 residues. In nucleotides, the CDR3 is TGTGCCAGCAGACTTGGACAGGGCGGAGGCTACGAGCAGTACTTC. It is translated as CASRLGQGGGYEQYF.

This clone was counted once. The rearrangement links TRBV2 to TRBJ1-4, with a weak D call TRBD1 (5 bases). Trimming removed 6 bases from V and 7 bases from J, with 18 bases in between. Germline CDR1 reads SNHLY; CDR2 reads FYNNEI. The CDR3 runs to 15 residues. DNA for the CDR3: TGTGCCAGCAGCATTGGAGCCCTCGGGGGTGAAAAACTGTTTTTT. Its translation: CASSIGALGGEKLFF.

This rearrangement joins TRBV27 to TRBJ1-3, with 7 bases fitting TRBD1. Germline V gene lookup returns CDR1 MNHEY and CDR2 SMNVEV (reference sequence). Trimming cost V 8 bases and J 8 bases; bases outside gene matches: 12. This CDR3 contains 14 residues. CDR3 amino acids: CASVCDRVCDTIYF. The CDR3 DNA follows: TGTGCCAGCGTATGTGACAGGGTATGCGACACCATATATTTT.

The chain combines TRBV21-1 with TRBJ1-2; the table calls TRBD1, which could not be checked here. TRBV21-1 is listed as a pseudogene. The CDR3 extends over 11 amino acids. CDR3 sequence reads: CASGTGWSYTF. The CDR3 DNA follows: TGTGCCAGCGGGACAGGGTGGAGCTACACCTTC.

The V and J genes are TRBV9 and TRBJ2-7; 9 nucleotides match TRBD1. The length of the CDR3 is 15 residues. Germline CDR1 SGDLS, CDR2 YYNGEE. Germline trimming cut 4 bases from V and 4 bases from J; bases unmatched to any gene: 9. The CDR3 loop is CASSPTGQGIYEQYF. The DNA of the CDR3 is TGTGCCAGCAGCCCGACGGGACAGGGTATTTACGAGCAGTACTTC.

This chain links TRBV9 with TRBJ2-7, with a tentative D call TRBD2 (5 bases). Germline-derived CDR1 and CDR2 are SGDLS and YYNGEE. With 4 bases removed from V and 1 base from J, the gap between germline ends came to 12 bases. The length of the CDR3 is 14 residues. The chain's CDR3 is CASSPSGLSYEQYF. The CDR3 DNA sequence: TGTGCCAGCAGCCCCAGCGGACTTTCCTACGAGCAGTACTTC.

The rearrangement joins TRBV6-2 or TRBV6-3 to TRBJ1-5, with a tentative D call TRBD1 (5 bases). This CDR3 spans 14 amino acids. V was cut by 2 bases and J by 4 bases, with 9 bases left in between. Looked up from germline, CDR1 is MNHEY and CDR2 is SVGEGT. CDR3 in amino acids: CASSYARDNQPQHF. The CDR3 DNA reads as TGTGCCAGCAGTTACGCCAGGGATAATCAGCCCCAGCATTTT.

V and J are TRBV12-3 or TRBV12-4 and TRBJ2-1; the D is unclear. This CDR3 has 13 amino acids. With 2 bases removed from V and 6 bases from J, the gap between germline ends came to 8 bases. The CDR3 DNA is TGTGCCAGCAGTTTATTAGTCGGCAATGAGCAGTTCTTC. It specifies CASSLLVGNEQFF.

The chain links TRBV7-2 to TRBJ2-2; 10 bases agree with TRBD1. The CDR3 length is 15 residues. Germline V lookup: CDR1 SGHTA, CDR2 FQGNSA. J lost 4 bases, V lost 5 bases, and 4 bases had no gene match. Here the CDR3 reads CASSRDRGGTGELFF. DNA for the CDR3: TGTGCCAGCAGCCGGGACAGGGGTGGCACCGGGGAGCTGTTTTTT.

This CDR3 is CASSLQGEEQPQHF. The CDR3 nucleotides read TGTGCCAGCAGCTTACAGGGGGAAGAGCAGCCCCAGCATTTT. This chain joins TRBV7-9 and TRBJ1-5; 7 nucleotides align to TRBD1. CDR3 length: 14 amino acids. Losses at the gene ends were 2 bases for V and 7 bases for J; bases not matched to a gene: 5. Germline lookup yields CDR1 SEHNR and CDR2 FQNEAQ (reference sequence).

The V call is TRBV5-1, the J call TRBJ2-7; D is undetermined. V dropped 6 bases and J dropped 5 bases, with 21 bases sitting between them. Germline assignment: CDR1 SGHRS and CDR2 YFSETQ. The CDR3 extends over 15 amino acids. The CDR3 protein is CASKEQPESVHEQYF. In DNA, the CDR3 is TGCGCCAGCAAAGAACAGCCTGAAAGTGTCCACGAGCAGTACTTC.

The chain uses TRBV27 and TRBJ1-5; 10 positions agree with TRBD1. After removal of 5 bases from V and 2 bases from J, the junction contained 3 bases not matched to a gene. From germline, CDR1 is MNHEY and CDR2 SMNVEV (reference sequence). There are 15 residues in the CDR3. CDR3 DNA sequence: TGTGCCAGCAGTATTGGGACAGGGGGCAATCAGCCCCAGCATTTT. It is translated as CASSIGTGGNQPQHF.

This clone has a handful of counts. CDR3 sequence (DNA): TGTGCCAGCAGCTTGTCCCGGGAGATGGGCACTACTTACGAGCAGTACTTC. It encodes CASSLSREMGTTYEQYF. The chain joins TRBV5-4 to TRBJ2-7, with D possibly matching TRBD2 (6 bases). This CDR3 spans 17 amino acids. CDR1 is SGHNT, CDR2 YYREEE, per germline (reference sequence). V was trimmed by 1 base and J by 4 bases, leaving 21 bases between them.

This chain connects TRBV18 to TRBJ1-5; D not certain. The V end was cut by 3 bases, the J end by 4 bases, with 7 bases between. Germline V lookup: CDR1 KGHSH, CDR2 LQKENI. This CDR3 spans 13 amino acids. The DNA for the CDR3 is TGTGCCAGCTCACCTGCAGAAAATCAGCCCCAGCATTTT. Its translation: CASSPAENQPQHF.

This clone was found a few times. This chain links TRBV5-4 with TRBJ2-7, with a tentative D call TRBD2 (5 bases). Germline V gene data show CDR1 as SGHNT and CDR2 as YYREEE (reference sequence). Trimming took off 0 bases at V and 1 base at J, with 11 bases between the two ends. The CDR3 runs 15 residues. CDR3 region: CASSLGGISSYEQYF. CDR3 DNA sequence: TGTGCCAGCAGCTTGGGAGGGATTTCTTCCTACGAGCAGTACTTC.

This rearrangement joins TRBV27 to TRBJ1-2; tentatively, D is TRBD1 (5 bases). The length of the CDR3 is 16 residues. V lost 5 bases and J 0 bases, leaving 16 bases between the germline ends. The germline V gene encodes CDR1 MNHEY and CDR2 SMNVEV (reference sequence). The CDR3 spells CASSTSARGTNYGYTF. CDR3 in DNA: TGTGCCAGCAGTACATCGGCGCGGGGCACTAACTATGGCTACACCTTC.

A word on this clone: This same CDR3 is encoded by further DNA sequences in the sample. The chain joins TRBV9 to TRBJ1-3; TRBD1 might be the D (5 bases). Deletions cut 0 bases from V and 4 bases from J, with 11 bases between. Germline V gene lookup returns CDR1 SGDLS and CDR2 YYNGEE. The CDR3 extends over 15 amino acids. CDR3 DNA sequence: TGTGCCAGCAGCGTAGATCAGGGATCGGGAAACACCATATATTTT. Its protein product is CASSVDQGSGNTIYF.

The chain carries TRBV3-1 (or the pseudogene TRBV3-2) and TRBJ2-5; no definite D call. With 4 bases removed from V and 4 bases from J, the gap between germline ends came to 16 bases. Germline V gene lookup returns CDR1 LGHDT and CDR2 YNNKEL (reference sequence). This CDR3 has 15 amino acids. CDR3 in amino acids: CASSPPRGFGETQYF. CDR3 nucleotides: TGTGCCAGCAGCCCTCCTCGCGGTTTCGGAGAGACCCAGTACTTC.

This chain connects TRBV9 to TRBJ2-2; 10 nucleotides agree with TRBD2. Germline CDR1 and CDR2: SGDLS and YYNGEE. The V and J ends lost 0 bases and 6 bases, in that order; junction bases with no gene match: 8. The CDR3 runs 17 residues. The CDR3 region is CASSVGGLAGVSGELFF. For the CDR3, the DNA is TGTGCCAGCAGCGTAGGGGGGCTAGCGGGAGTATCCGGGGAGCTGTTTTTT.

The chain links TRBV2 to TRBJ2-2; possible D gene TRBD2, 6 bases. Looked up from germline, CDR1 is SNHLY and CDR2 is FYNNEI. Trimming stripped 6 bases from V and 0 bases from J, with 8 bases between. This CDR3 region has 14 residues. The CDR3, as DNA: TGTGCCAGCAGGAGGGACTCGAACACCGGGGAGCTGTTTTTT. Translating gives CASRRDSNTGELFF.